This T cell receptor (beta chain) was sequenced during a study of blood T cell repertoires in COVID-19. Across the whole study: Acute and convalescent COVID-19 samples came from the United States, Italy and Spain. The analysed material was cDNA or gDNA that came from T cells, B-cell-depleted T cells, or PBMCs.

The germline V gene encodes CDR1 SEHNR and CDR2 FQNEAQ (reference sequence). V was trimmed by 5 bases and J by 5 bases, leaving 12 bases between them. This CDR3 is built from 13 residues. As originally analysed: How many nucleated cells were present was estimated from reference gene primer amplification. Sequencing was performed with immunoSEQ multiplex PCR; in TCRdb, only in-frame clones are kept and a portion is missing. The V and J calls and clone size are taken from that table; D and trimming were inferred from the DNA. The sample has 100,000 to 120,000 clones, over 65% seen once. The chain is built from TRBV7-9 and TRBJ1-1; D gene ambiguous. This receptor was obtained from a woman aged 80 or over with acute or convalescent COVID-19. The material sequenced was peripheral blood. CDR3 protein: CASSPSGRTEAFF. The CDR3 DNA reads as TGTGCCAGCAGCCCCTCAGGCAGGACTGAAGCTTTCTTT. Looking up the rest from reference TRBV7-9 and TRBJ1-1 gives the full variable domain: DTGVSQNPRHKITKRGQNVTFRCDPISEHNRLYWYRQTLGQGPEFLTYFQNEAQLEKSRLLSDRFSAERPKGSFSTLEIQRTEQGDSAMYLCASSPSGRTEAFFGQGTRLTVV.